Listed below are T cell receptor beta chains from one sample, sequenced in a study of blood T cell repertoires in COVID-19. Here immunoSEQ multiplex PCR was the method, and the copy in TCRdb shows in-frame clones only, minus some. Of under 200,000 clones in the sample, around 86% were seen once. The sample taken for sequencing was peripheral blood. The receptor source for this set is a woman at least 80 years old with COVID-19, enrolled during active disease. CDR3s include the opening cysteine and the closing phenylalanine or tryptophan. Clone size is given for some rows only: seen once, a few or many times, or a class if the clone is expanded.

>TRBJ2-7|NA|TRBV28
CASRTGGTSYEQYF
>TRBJ1-1|NA|TRBV28
CASSEARYTEAFF
>TRBJ2-7|NA|TRBV20-1
CSASGRDEQYF
>TRBJ1-4|NA|TRBV29-1
CSGERNEKLFF
>TRBJ2-7|NA|TRBV6-5
CASTPGMGYEQYF
>TRBJ2-5|NA|TRBV18
CASSPSTEETQYF
>TRBJ2-7|NA|TRBV7-8
CASSRDRASYEQYF
>TRBJ2-6|NA|TRBV29-1
CSVSLLSGANVLTF
>TRBJ1-3|NA|TRBV5-1
CASSLSPGGNGNTIYF
>TRBJ1-5|NA|TRBV25-1
CASSGLNQPQHF
>TRBJ1-2|NA|TRBV5-6
CASSMPGSGGYTF
>TRBJ2-5|NA|TRBV5-1
CASSLAGTQQTQYF
>TRBJ2-7|NA|TRBV5-1
CASSAGGGSDSYEQYF
>TRBJ2-7|NA|TRBV6-5
CASSRRDREDEQYF
>TRBJ2-2|NA|TRBV15
CATSRASTGVGTGELFF
>TRBJ1-4|NA|TRBV7-2
CASSPPGNANEKLFF
>TRBJ1-5|once|TRBV19
CASSVDQGTGFGQPQHF
>TRBJ2-3|NA|TRBV28
CASSLGTPLNTQYF
>TRBJ2-7|NA|TRBV2
CASTEDSYEQYF
>TRBJ1-6|NA|TRBV14
CASSPWTGHSYNSPLHF
>TRBJ2-4|few|TRBV7-2
CASSDRGRQYF
>TRBJ2-2|NA|TRBV4-3
CASSQGLPNTGELFF